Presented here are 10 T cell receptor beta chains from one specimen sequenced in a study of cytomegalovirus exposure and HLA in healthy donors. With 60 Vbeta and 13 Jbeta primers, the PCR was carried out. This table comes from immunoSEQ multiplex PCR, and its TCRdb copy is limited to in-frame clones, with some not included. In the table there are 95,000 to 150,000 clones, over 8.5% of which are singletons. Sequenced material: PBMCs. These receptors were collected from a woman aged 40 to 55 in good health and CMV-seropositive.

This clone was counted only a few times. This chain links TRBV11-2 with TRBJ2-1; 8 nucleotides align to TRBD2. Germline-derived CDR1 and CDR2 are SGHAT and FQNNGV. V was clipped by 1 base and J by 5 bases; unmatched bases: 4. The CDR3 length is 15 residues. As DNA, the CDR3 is TGTGCCAGCAGCTTAGCCGGGGGGGCTCACAATGAGCAGTTCTTC. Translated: CASSLAGGAHNEQFF.

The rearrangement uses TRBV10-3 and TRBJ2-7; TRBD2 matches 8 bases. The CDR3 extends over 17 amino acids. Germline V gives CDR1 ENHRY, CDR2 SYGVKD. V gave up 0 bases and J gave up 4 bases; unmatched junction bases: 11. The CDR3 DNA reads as TGTGCCATCAGTGAGTCTCTCCGGGTAGCGGGGAAGTACGAGCAGTACTTC. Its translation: CAISESLRVAGKYEQYF.

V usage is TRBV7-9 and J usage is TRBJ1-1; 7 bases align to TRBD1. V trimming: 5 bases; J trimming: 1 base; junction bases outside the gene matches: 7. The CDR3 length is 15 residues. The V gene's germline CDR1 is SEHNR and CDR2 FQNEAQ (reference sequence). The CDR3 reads CASSRRQGKNTEAFF. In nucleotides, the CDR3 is TGTGCCAGCAGCCGTCGACAGGGAAAGAACACTGAAGCTTTCTTT.

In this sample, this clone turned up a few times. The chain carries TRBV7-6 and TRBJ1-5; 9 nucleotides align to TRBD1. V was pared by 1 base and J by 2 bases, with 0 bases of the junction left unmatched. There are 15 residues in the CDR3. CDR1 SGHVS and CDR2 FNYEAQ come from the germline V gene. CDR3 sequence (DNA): TGTGCCAGCAGCTTAGGGGACAGGGGCAATCAGCCCCAGCATTTT. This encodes CASSLGDRGNQPQHF.

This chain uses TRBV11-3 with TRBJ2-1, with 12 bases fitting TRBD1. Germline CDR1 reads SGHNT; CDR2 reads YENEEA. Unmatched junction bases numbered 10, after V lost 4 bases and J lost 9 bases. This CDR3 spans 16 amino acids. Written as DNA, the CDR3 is TGTGCCAGCAGCTCATCTCCGGGACAGGGGGCGGGTGAGCAGTTCTTC. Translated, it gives CASSSSPGQGAGEQFF.

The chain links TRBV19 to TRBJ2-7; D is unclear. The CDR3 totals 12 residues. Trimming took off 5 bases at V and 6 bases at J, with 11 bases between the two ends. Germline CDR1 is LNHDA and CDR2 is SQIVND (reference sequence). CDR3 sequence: CASSSLKREQYF. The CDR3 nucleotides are TGTGCCAGTAGTTCGCTAAAACGCGAGCAGTACTTC.

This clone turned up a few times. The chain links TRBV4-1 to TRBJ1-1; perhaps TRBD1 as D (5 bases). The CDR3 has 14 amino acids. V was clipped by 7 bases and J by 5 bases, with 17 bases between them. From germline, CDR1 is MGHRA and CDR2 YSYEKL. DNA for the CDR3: TGCGCCAGCACCGGGTCGGGGGGATATACTGAAGCTTTCTTT. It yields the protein CASTGSGGYTEAFF.

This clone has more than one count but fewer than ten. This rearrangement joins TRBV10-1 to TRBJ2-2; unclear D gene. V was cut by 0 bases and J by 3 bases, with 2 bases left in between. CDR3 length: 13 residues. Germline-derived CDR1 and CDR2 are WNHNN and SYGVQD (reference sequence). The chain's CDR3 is CASSESYTGELFF. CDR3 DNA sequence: TGCGCCAGCAGTGAGTCCTACACCGGGGAGCTGTTTTTT.

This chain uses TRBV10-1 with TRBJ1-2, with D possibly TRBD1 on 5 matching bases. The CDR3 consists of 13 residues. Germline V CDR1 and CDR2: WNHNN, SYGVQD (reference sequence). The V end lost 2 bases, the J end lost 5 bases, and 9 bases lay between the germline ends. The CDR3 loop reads CASSEGGAYGYTF. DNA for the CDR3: TGCGCCAGCAGTGAGGGTGGGGCGTATGGCTACACCTTC.

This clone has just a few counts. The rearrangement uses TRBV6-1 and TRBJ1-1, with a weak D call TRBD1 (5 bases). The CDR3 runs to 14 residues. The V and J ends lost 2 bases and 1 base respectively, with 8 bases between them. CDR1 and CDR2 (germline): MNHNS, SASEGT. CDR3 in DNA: TGTGCCAGCAGTGAAAACAGGTGGAACACTGAAGCTTTCTTT. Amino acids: CASSENRWNTEAFF.